The 21 T cell receptor beta chains given below trace back to one sample, sequenced in a study of molecular identifiers for immune sequencing clone quantification. Each CDR3 protein gets one entry after TCRdb re-called the PCR reads with MiXCR. The sample has some 590,000 distinct CDR3 sequences, over 25% seen once. The sample taken for sequencing was naive CD8+ T cells from blood, with Jurkat cell RNA spiked in. Subset given: FACS-sorted CD8+CD4-CCR7+CD45RA+ naive T cells. Every receptor here comes from a human donor in good health. Some libraries in this study had Jurkat cell RNA spiked in.

The rearrangement uses TRBV9 and TRBJ2-2, with 8 bases matching TRBD1. The CDR3 runs to 14 residues. Germline-derived CDR1 and CDR2 are SGDLS and YYNGEE. J lost 3 bases, V lost 7 bases, and 5 bases had no gene match. This chain's CDR3 is CASGPTGDTGELFF. The CDR3 coding sequence is TGTGCCAGCGGCCCGACAGGGGACACCGGGGAGCTGTTTTTT. Combining the CDR3 with reference TRBV9 and TRBJ2-2 gives the whole variable domain DSGVTQTPKHLITATGQRVTLRCSPRSGDLSVYWYQQSLDQGLQFLIQYYNGEERAKGNILERFSAQQFPDLHSELNLSSLELGDSALYFCASGPTGDTGELFFGEGSRLTVL.

This clonotype has ten or more counts. The V and J genes are TRBV7-9 and TRBJ1-5, with a weak D call TRBD1 (6 bases). Per the germline V gene, CDR1 is SEHNR and CDR2 is FQNEAQ (reference sequence). Between the trimmed V and J ends, which lost 5 bases and 3 bases, there was a span of 17 bases. The CDR3 is made up of 16 amino acids. The CDR3 coding sequence is TGTGCCAGCAGCCCCTCTCCCGGGGGCCCCAATCAGCCCCAGCATTTT. Translation: CASSPSPGGPNQPQHF.

This chain links TRBV4-1 with TRBJ2-1; D not resolved. Trimming took 0 bases from V and 8 from J, leaving 11 bases between them. CDR3 length equals 14 residues. In germline, CDR1 is MGHRA, CDR2 YSYEKL. The CDR3 DNA follows: TGCGCCAGCAGCCAAGAAAGTTCCGGGTATGAGCAGTTCTTC. It codes for CASSQESSGYEQFF.

The V gene is TRBV30, the J gene TRBJ2-5; TRBD2 agrees at 10 bases. Germline CDR1 reads GTSNPN; CDR2 reads SVGIG (reference sequence). V shed 3 bases, J shed 0 bases, and the junction held 7 bases outside the gene matches. The CDR3 consists of 16 residues. CDR3 sequence reads: CAWRGIAGGYQETQYF. CDR3 in DNA: TGTGCCTGGAGGGGGATAGCGGGGGGATACCAAGAGACCCAGTACTTC.

This clonotype was seen a few times. J is TRBJ2-2 and V is TRBV27; 7 bases line up with TRBD2. Germline V gives CDR1 MNHEY, CDR2 SMNVEV (reference sequence). The CDR3 has 17 amino acids. V trimming: 4 bases; J trimming: 4 bases; junction bases outside the gene matches: 12. Here the CDR3 reads CASSWSSGLAATGELFF. CDR3 in DNA: TGTGCCAGCAGTTGGTCATCAGGGCTAGCGGCCACCGGGGAGCTGTTTTTT.

This clonotype was observed a few times. V is TRBV20-1 and J is TRBJ2-3, with D possibly matching TRBD2 (5 bases). Germline CDR1 is DFQATT and CDR2 is SNEGSKA (reference sequence). V dropped 3 bases and J dropped 0 bases, with 16 bases sitting between them. The CDR3 has 16 amino acids. The CDR3 DNA is TGCAGTGCTAGCCGGACTTGGGGTACAAGCACAGATACGCAGTATTTT. It yields the protein CSASRTWGTSTDTQYF.

In this sample, this clonotype turned up many times. The rearrangement links TRBV13 to TRBJ1-1; 8 bases align to TRBD1. The CDR3 loop spans 14 amino acids. J gave up 0 bases and V 5 bases, and 2 bases lay outside the gene matches. CDR1 and CDR2 from the germline V gene are PRHDT and FYEKMQ (reference sequence). The CDR3 coding sequence is TGTGCCAGCAGCCCCAGGGGGCTGAACACTGAAGCTTTCTTT. Encoded protein: CASSPRGLNTEAFF.

The V gene is TRBV19, the J gene TRBJ1-5, with D possibly TRBD1 on 5 matching bases. V lost 6 bases and J 5 bases, leaving 14 bases between the germline ends. The CDR3 covers 14 residues. CDR1 LNHDA and CDR2 SQIVND come from the germline V gene (reference sequence). The CDR3 bases are TGTGCCAGTAGGGATCAGGGCTTGGATCAGCCCCAGCATTTT. This translates into CASRDQGLDQPQHF.

As for this clonotype: This may be a read error, as it is one base from a much larger clone. The genes are TRBV29-1 and TRBJ2-7; D possibly corresponds to TRBD1 (6 bases). Germline V gene lookup returns CDR1 SQVTM and CDR2 ANQGSEA. The CDR3 extends over 15 amino acids. Trimming took 4 bases from V and 5 from J, leaving 21 bases between them. The CDR3 bases are TGCAGCGTTGGAGATCACCTAGGGGGTCGCGACGAGCAGTACTTC. Protein product: CSVGDHLGGRDEQYF.

For this clonotype: A much bigger clone sits one base away, suggesting this may be a read error. This sequence joins TRBV7-9 and TRBJ2-5, with unresolved D. This CDR3 has 13 amino acids. Trimming cost V 4 bases and J 5 bases, with 11 bases left between them. The germline V gene has CDR1 SEHNR and CDR2 FQNEAQ (reference sequence). The CDR3 coding sequence is TGTGCCAGCAGCTCAGTGCTCGAGGAGACCCAGTACTTC. Translated, it gives CASSSVLEETQYF.

This clonotype was picked up a small number of times. The chain is built from TRBV28 and TRBJ1-2; a possible D gene is TRBD1 (6 bases). With 4 bases removed from V and 8 bases from J, the gap between germline ends came to 20 bases. CDR1 and CDR2 from the germline V gene are MDHEN and SYDVKM. This CDR3 is 15 amino acids long. This CDR3 reads CASSSPDRSPEGYTF. The CDR3 nucleotides are TGTGCCAGCAGTTCGCCGGACAGAAGCCCGGAGGGCTACACCTTC.

This clonotype was seen only a few times. The chain links TRBV11-2 to TRBJ2-2; D not resolved. There are 16 residues in the CDR3. Germline V gene lookup returns CDR1 SGHAT and CDR2 FQNNGV. The ends were cut back, 4 bases at V and 1 base at J, with 13 bases in the middle. The CDR3 DNA sequence: TGTGCCAGCAGCTCGAGAGTCGGAAAGAACACCGGGGAGCTGTTTTTT. It is translated as CASSSRVGKNTGELFF.

This chain links TRBV7-9 with TRBJ1-1; D uncertain. This CDR3 is 12 amino acids long. Germline loops: CDR1 SEHNR, CDR2 FQNEAQ (reference sequence). V lost 5 bases, J lost 5 bases, and 9 bases lay in between. DNA for the CDR3: TGTGCCAGCAGCGCCGAGGTGACTGAAGCTTTCTTT. Translated, it gives CASSAEVTEAFF.

This clonotype was seen a handful of times. This chain joins TRBV6-2 or TRBV6-3 and TRBJ2-6; 11 positions match TRBD2. The CDR3 loop spans 22 amino acids. V trimming: 7 bases; J trimming: 4 bases; junction bases outside the gene matches: 24. CDR1 and CDR2 (germline): MNHEY, SVGEGT. The CDR3: CASTSRTIRDLAGGPGANVLTF. DNA for the CDR3: TGTGCCAGCACCTCCCGTACGATTAGGGATCTAGCGGGAGGTCCCGGGGCCAACGTCCTGACTTTC.

The J gene is TRBJ1-1, the V gene TRBV7-9; 9 bases fit TRBD1. The CDR3 runs to 12 residues. Germline V gene data show CDR1 as SEHNR and CDR2 as FQNEAQ (reference sequence). V lost 3 bases and J lost 10; bases outside the gene matches: 3. Written as DNA, the CDR3 is TGTGCCAGCAGCTTCGAGGACAGGGGAGCTTTCTTT. Encoded protein: CASSFEDRGAFF. Filled out from reference TRBV7-9 and TRBJ1-1, the complete variable domain reads DTGVSQNPRHKITKRGQNVTFRCDPISEHNRLYWYRQTLGQGPEFLTYFQNEAQLEKSRLLSDRFSAERPKGSFSTLEIQRTEQGDSAMYLCASSFEDRGAFFGQGTRLTVV.

In regard to this clonotype: A single base separates this from a much larger clone, so it may be a read error. CDR3 nucleotides: TGTGCCAGCAGCTGGGCAGGGGGAGGTGCCTACGAGCAGTACTTC. It is translated as CASSWAGGGAYEQYF. V gene TRBV5-5 combines with J gene TRBJ2-7; D is perhaps TRBD1 (7 bases). Germline assignment: CDR1 SGHKS and CDR2 YYEKEE (reference sequence). The germline V and J ends were trimmed by 3 bases and 2 bases, with 15 bases remaining between them. The CDR3 covers 15 residues.

V and J are TRBV6-4 and TRBJ1-5; D perhaps matches TRBD1 (6 bases). Germline V gene sequence: CDR1 MRHNA, CDR2 SNTAGT. The CDR3 covers 14 residues. V was clipped by 6 bases and J by 2 bases, with 11 bases between them. Written as DNA, the CDR3 is TGTGCCAGCAGACAGGGCTCGGGCAATCAGCCCCAGCATTTT. This codes for CASRQGSGNQPQHF.

In its sample, this clonotype was seen many times. The CDR3 loop is CASSYSLPWSGFF. The DNA of the CDR3 is TGTGCCAGCAGTTACTCGCTGCCCTGGAGTGGTTTCTTT. J is TRBJ1-1 and V is TRBV6-5, with unresolved D. From germline, CDR1 is MNHEY and CDR2 SVGAGI. Trimming removed 0 bases at V and 13 bases at J, with 15 bases between. The CDR3 is made up of 13 amino acids.

The chain employs TRBV20-1 and TRBJ1-2; D remains ambiguous. The germline V gene has CDR1 DFQATT and CDR2 SNEGSKA (reference sequence). The length of the CDR3 is 14 residues. Trimming took off 6 bases at V and 4 bases at J, with 18 bases between the two ends. The CDR3 here is CSATQPGAFYGYTF. CDR3 coding DNA: TGCAGTGCGACACAACCGGGAGCTTTCTATGGCTACACCTTC.

Note on this clonotype: Relative to the germline gene, one junction end is altered; a read error may explain this. This chain uses TRBV4-3 with TRBJ1-1; no reliable D call. CDR3 length equals 15 residues. Germline V gene sequence: CDR1 LGHNA, CDR2 YSLEER. CDR3 sequence: CASSQPRIGWTEASF. In DNA, the CDR3 is TGCGCCAGCAGCCAACCCCGGATTGGTTGGACTGAAGCTTCCTTT.

A word on this clonotype: Just one base apart from a much larger clone, this may be a read error. The CDR3 here is CATQFNSLNVKLFF. The DNA for the CDR3 is TGTGCCACCCAGTTTAATAGCCTTAATGTAAAACTGTTTTTT. The rearrangement joins TRBV28 to TRBJ1-4, with D uncertain. Germline loops: CDR1 MDHEN, CDR2 SYDVKM. The CDR3 contains 14 residues.